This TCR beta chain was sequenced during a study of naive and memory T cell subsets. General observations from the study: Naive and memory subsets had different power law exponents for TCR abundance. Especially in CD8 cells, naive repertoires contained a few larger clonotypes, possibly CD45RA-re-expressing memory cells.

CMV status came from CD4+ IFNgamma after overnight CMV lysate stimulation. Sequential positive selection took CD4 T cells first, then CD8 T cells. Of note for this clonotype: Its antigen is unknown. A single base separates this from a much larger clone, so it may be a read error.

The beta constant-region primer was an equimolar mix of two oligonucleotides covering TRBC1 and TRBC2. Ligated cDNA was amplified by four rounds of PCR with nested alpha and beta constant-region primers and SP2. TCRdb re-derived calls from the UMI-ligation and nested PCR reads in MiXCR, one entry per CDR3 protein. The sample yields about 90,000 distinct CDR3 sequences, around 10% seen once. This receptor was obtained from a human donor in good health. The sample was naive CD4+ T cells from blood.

The CDR3 sequence: CVSSLDLFASGRRQYF. CDR3 in DNA: TGTGTCAGCAGCTTAGATCTGTTTGCTAGCGGGAGGAGACAGTACTTC. The V call is TRBV7-2, the J call TRBJ2-7; 11 bases map to TRBD2. CDR3 length: 16 residues. Germline assignment: CDR1 SGHTA and CDR2 FQGNSA.